A single T cell receptor (beta chain) is shown here with its context. This clonotype has ten or more counts. Its recognized antigen is unknown. Per-nucleotide qualities are absent, and no much larger clonotype sits a single base away. This sample stems from a study of T cells in Graves' hyperthyroidism and ophthalmopathy (dated by TCRdb to about 2019). Regarding the complete study: Peripheral blood was collected at initial diagnosis, before any treatment. To identify distinguishing TCR V-J signatures, a discovery cohort of about a hundred patients was used, comprising some 45 with Graves' ophthalmopathy and approximately 58 with stable Graves' hyperthyroidism. Whether ophthalmopathy could be predicted prospectively was tested in an independent validation cohort made up of 18 to 20 hyperthyroidism patients plus 17 patients who later progressed to ophthalmopathy. The 85 to 100 discovery patients were divided at random into training and test sets in a 7:3 ratio. In addition, the study compared T-cell repertoires in thyroid tissue and in blood from about 6 Graves' hyperthyroidism patients. Once sampling was done, hyperthyroidism patients were given methimazole at a starting dose of 30 mg daily, whereas ophthalmopathy patients were given high-dose intravenous methylprednisolone. According to the paper, TCR Vbeta CDR3 sequencing was carried out on more than 120 peripheral blood samples, which came from under 50 ophthalmopathy, around 74 hyperthyroidism and roughly 17 progressor patients.

From the germline V gene, CDR1 is MDHEN and CDR2 is SYDVKM. Spanning cysteine to phenylalanine, the CDR3 consists of 12 amino acids. The CDR3 DNA has 36 bases and is translated from base 1. V and J lose 6 bases and 3 bases, and a span of 9 bases separates them. Here is what the overall study found, with its caveats: No statistical method was used to fix the sample size in advance, and group allocation was not hidden from the investigators. A model built on a 13 V-J signature distinguished ophthalmopathy from stable hyperthyroidism, reaching 85% to 90% sensitivity and approximately 81% specificity in cross-validation and 80%/75% in testing. During validation, the model predicted progression to ophthalmopathy a median of approximately 6.5 months ahead of onset, with around 65% sensitivity and 72% to 80% specificity. Most expanded thyroid clonotypes (frequency above 0.001) were also found in blood, which suggests that blood repertoires may mirror thyroid immune responses.

Hyperthyroidism patients were newly diagnosed, with disease duration under 2 months, and aged 18 to 65 years. The study excluded patients with uncontrolled infections, other autoimmune diseases, pregnancy or lactation. Diagnoses relied on clinical symptoms, serum thyroxine and TRAb, thyroid ultrasound and orbital computed tomography. For progressor patients, blood was drawn at the first diagnosis of hyperthyroidism, before any ophthalmopathy symptoms had appeared. Ficoll-Paque density gradient centrifugation was used to isolate PBMCs from 8 to 10 ml of fresh peripheral blood. Progressor patients were first diagnosed with Graves' hyperthyroidism and then developed ophthalmopathy during follow-up. Trizol reagent was used to extract total RNA, and RNA quality was then checked on an Agilent 2100 Bioanalyzer. TCR beta CDR3 regions were amplified from RNA transcripts. For the first round of RT-PCR on the TCR CDR3, the HTBI primer set was used together with the Qiagen OneStep RT-PCR kit. Libraries were constructed in a second round of multiplex PCR, after which size selection and purification were carried out. Libraries were sequenced paired-end with 100 bp reads on an Illumina HiSeq2000. In the authors' own workflow: Raw data were processed with SOAPnuke, discarding reads with adapters, uncalled bases, mean Phred below 15, or no exact constant-primer or identifier match. High-quality paired reads were merged using COPE v1.2.5, and each unique nucleotide sequence was defined as a clonotype. MiTCR v1.1 was used to align clonotypes to the IMGT TRBV, TRBD and TRBJ reference segments. Only V-J combinations with frequency above 0.0001, covering about 99% of repertoires, were analysed. The TCS score was defined as the ratio of F50 (clonal expansion) to E x V (chaos), calculated using BLOSUM62-based TCRdist between CDR3 peptides within each V-J. Welch's t-statistics and random forest reduced 450 to 600 V-J features to 13, which were used in a naive Bayes classifier (R e1071). TCRdb itself trimmed the public reads at Q25 with fastp, ran MiXCR and retained productive beta chains. For every CDR3 protein sequence, its rows merge into one entry that carries the most common genes and DNA. These V and J calls derive from TCRdb rather than the authors' analysis. This sample has some 600,000 distinct CDR3 sequences in its table, and approximately 14% of those were observed once. The ten most abundant clones make up less than 6% of the sample.

Sequenced sample: blood. The clonotype originates from a woman aged 25 to 39 with Graves' hyperthyroidism that later progressed to Graves' ophthalmopathy. Here the chain combines TRBV28 and TRBJ2-7; the D gene is unclear. CDR3 region: CASRSPSYEQYF. The bases read TGTGCCAGCAGGTCGCCGAGCTACGAGCAGTACTTC.